Each of the 14 T cell receptor beta chains below was sequenced from the same sample in a study of cytomegalovirus exposure and HLA in healthy donors. A multiplex PCR was run with 60 Vbeta primers and 13 Jbeta primers. Clones were read by immunoSEQ multiplex PCR, and TCRdb kept only the in-frame ones, dropping some. The sample includes approximately 190,000 clones, around 83% of them seen just once. The sequenced sample was PBMCs. Receptor source: a woman younger than 30 in good health and CMV-seronegative.

The rearrangement uses TRBV19 and TRBJ1-5, with D uncertain. The CDR3 has 15 amino acids. V was cut by 4 bases and J by 0 bases, with 10 bases left in between. Germline values: CDR1 LNHDA, CDR2 SQIVND (reference sequence). The CDR3 nucleotides are TGTGCCAGTAGTAGGGCATATTATAGCAATCAGCCCCAGCATTTT. As protein: CASSRAYYSNQPQHF.

This sequence joins TRBV7-9 and TRBJ1-1; D ambiguous. V was shortened by 0 bases and J by 8 bases, with 10 bases between the two germline ends. This CDR3 spans 13 amino acids. In germline, CDR1 is SEHNR, CDR2 FQNEAQ (reference sequence). CDR3 loop: CASSLAKPVEAFF. In nucleotides, the CDR3 is TGTGCCAGCAGCTTAGCTAAGCCTGTAGAAGCTTTCTTT.

J is TRBJ1-2 and V is TRBV7-9, with D tentatively TRBD1 (6 bases). Deletions cut 6 bases from V and 7 bases from J, with 24 bases between. The CDR3 has 16 residues. CDR1 and CDR2 from the germline V gene are SEHNR and FQNEAQ (reference sequence). CDR3: CASRPTGGQGFAGYTF. The CDR3 DNA is TGTGCCAGCAGGCCAACGGGGGGCCAGGGTTTTGCTGGCTACACCTTC.

This clone was observed a few times. V and J are TRBV5-1 and TRBJ1-1, with TRBD1 matching over 11 bases. This CDR3 has 15 residues. The V segment lost 4 bases and the J segment 1 base; nucleotides outside the gene matches: 3. Germline CDR1 SGHRS, CDR2 YFSETQ. The CDR3 here is CASSHGTGGNTEAFF. The DNA for the CDR3 is TGCGCCAGCAGCCACGGGACAGGGGGGAACACTGAAGCTTTCTTT.

V is TRBV10-1 and J is TRBJ2-3; D uncertain. V gave up 0 bases and J gave up 2 bases, with 6 bases separating them. The CDR3 length is 14 residues. CDR1 and CDR2 from the germline V gene are WNHNN and SYGVQD (reference sequence). CDR3 amino acids: CASSESPVTDTQYF. CDR3 DNA: TGCGCCAGCAGTGAGTCCCCTGTCACAGATACGCAGTATTTT.

The chain has TRBV5-1 and TRBJ2-1, with no clear D. CDR3 length: 13 amino acids. Germline loops: CDR1 SGHRS, CDR2 YFSETQ. Deletions cut 6 bases from V and 6 bases from J, with 13 bases between. CDR3: CASTPATFNEQFF. CDR3 in DNA: TGCGCCAGCACACCCGCAACTTTCAATGAGCAGTTCTTC.

The chain is built from TRBV28 and TRBJ2-1, with 10 positions matching TRBD2. Germline CDR1 is MDHEN and CDR2 is SYDVKM. This CDR3 has 16 residues. With V trimmed by 5 bases and J by 3 bases, 7 bases remained unmatched. The CDR3 DNA reads TGTGCCAGCAGTCTACCCGGACTAGCGGTCTACAATGAGCAGTTCTTC. Translated, it gives CASSLPGLAVYNEQFF.

The count of this clone is one. V is TRBV5-1 and J is TRBJ2-7; a possible D gene is TRBD2 (6 bases). This CDR3 spans 13 amino acids. Trimming cost V 7 bases and J 3 bases, with 14 bases left between them. CDR1 SGHRS and CDR2 YFSETQ come from the germline V gene. In nucleotides, the CDR3 is TGCGCCAGCCACGGAGGGACTCACTACGAGCAGTACTTC. It codes for CASHGGTHYEQYF.

This clone was counted once. The chain carries TRBV18 and TRBJ1-1; 8 nucleotides match TRBD1. CDR3 size: 16 residues. From germline, CDR1 is KGHSH and CDR2 LQKENI. V dropped 6 bases and J dropped 4; count of bases not matched to a gene: 13. The CDR3 sequence is CASSRWSGGRATEAFF. Written as DNA, the CDR3 is TGTGCCAGCTCCCGATGGTCAGGGGGCAGGGCCACTGAAGCTTTCTTT. The complete variable domain, with remaining parts taken from reference TRBV18 and TRBJ1-1, reads NAGVMQNPRHLVRRRGQEARLRCSPMKGHSHVYWYRQLPEEGLKFMVYLQKENIIDESGMPKERFSAEFPKEGPSILRIQQVVRGDSAAYFCASSRWSGGRATEAFFGQGTRLTVV.

The chain recombines TRBV30 with TRBJ2-3; D remains ambiguous. Germline CDR1 GTSNPN, CDR2 SVGIG (reference sequence). The ends were cut back, 3 bases at V and 0 bases at J, with 7 bases in the middle. The CDR3 runs to 13 residues. In DNA form, the CDR3 reads TGTGCCTGGAGGGCGGCTAGCACAGATACGCAGTATTTT. This encodes CAWRAASTDTQYF.

J is TRBJ2-7 and V is TRBV19; TRBD2 agrees at 8 bases. The CDR3 has 14 amino acids. Per germline, CDR1 LNHDA and CDR2 SQIVND (reference sequence). V shed 2 bases and J 3 bases; nucleotides not matched to a gene: 3. The CDR3 DNA sequence: TGTGCCAGTAGTATATCTAGCGGGTACTACGAGCAGTACTTC. This codes for CASSISSGYYEQYF. The full variable domain, rest sourced from reference TRBV19 and TRBJ2-7, is DGGITQSPKYLFRKEGQNVTLSCEQNLNHDAMYWYRQDPGQGLRLIYYSQIVNDFQKGDIAEGYSVSREKKESFPLTVTSAQKNPTAFYLCASSISSGYYEQYFGPGTRLTVT.

The chain links TRBV5-8 to TRBJ2-3; 8 bases line up with TRBD2. The CDR3 consists of 16 residues. The trim removed 0 bases at V and 5 bases at J, leaving 8 bases unmatched. The germline V gene encodes CDR1 SGHTS and CDR2 YDEGEE. The CDR3 is CASSLEGGGRGDTQYF. DNA for the CDR3: TGTGCCAGCAGCTTGGAAGGCGGGGGGCGAGGAGATACGCAGTATTTT.

The chain joins TRBV7-3 to TRBJ2-7, with TRBD1 matching 10 bases. CDR1 and CDR2 (germline): SGHTA, FQGTGA. J lost 5 bases, V lost 5 bases, and 9 bases had no gene match. This CDR3 region has 15 residues. This CDR3 reads CASSPGGTGVHEQYF. CDR3 nucleotides: TGTGCCAGCAGCCCAGGGGGGACAGGGGTCCACGAGCAGTACTTC.

This chain connects TRBV7-9 to TRBJ1-3; D remains ambiguous. The CDR3 covers 15 residues. In germline, CDR1 is SEHNR, CDR2 FQNEAQ (reference sequence). The V end lost 5 bases, the J end lost 0 bases, and 11 bases lay between the germline ends. CDR3 nucleotide sequence: TGTGCCAGCAGCCCGAGCGACCACTCTGGAAACACCATATATTTT. Encoded protein: CASSPSDHSGNTIYF.